The T cell receptor beta chain described here comes from a study of CD8 T cells in ankylosing spondylitis. Whole-study findings and limits: Ankylosing spondylitis blood appeared to carry a characteristic TCR beta motif of roughly 8 highly homologous variants.

TCRdb fed the 5' RACE reads into MiXCR, producing one record per CDR3 protein. The sample shows 700,000 to 850,000 distinct CDR3 sequences, about 11% of them seen only once. Details on this clonotype: Its matching antigen is unknown.

The germline V gene encodes CDR1 SQVTM and CDR2 ANQGSEA. V dropped 0 bases and J dropped 2 bases, with 11 bases sitting between them. This CDR3 spans 15 amino acids. The source material was blood, either unsorted or a sorted T cell fraction (not recorded which). V is TRBV29-1 and J is TRBJ2-1; D is perhaps TRBD2 (6 bases). The origin of this receptor is a male donor with ankylosing spondylitis. The CDR3: CSVEDQQRAYNEQFF. CDR3 DNA sequence: TGCAGCGTTGAAGATCAACAGCGGGCCTACAATGAGCAGTTCTTC.